Shown below are 6 T cell receptor beta chains from a single sample sequenced in a study of shared clonotypes between healthy human individuals. Terminally differentiated effector memory CD45RA+ cells were excluded by CCR7 positive selection of CD45RO-negative cells. Here immunoSEQ multiplex PCR was the method, and the copy in TCRdb shows in-frame clones only, minus some. The sample yields about 820,000 clones, 80% to 95% seen once. Sequenced: naive CD8+ T cells sorted from blood. The receptor set was obtained from a man aged 25 to 45 in good health.

V usage is TRBV28 and J usage is TRBJ1-3; 7 bases line up with TRBD1. This CDR3 has 18 residues. CDR1 and CDR2 from the germline V gene are MDHEN and SYDVKM. V gave up 6 bases and J gave up 0 bases; unmatched junction bases: 14. CDR3 nucleotides: TGTGCCAGCAGCCCCCGAGACAGGGTCCCCCGCTCTGGAAACACCATATATTTT. Translating it yields CASSPRDRVPRSGNTIYF.

For the CDR3, the DNA is TGTGCCAGCAGTGCCTTTCACACAGATACGCAGTATTTT. Translated, it gives CASSAFHTDTQYF. The V gene is TRBV6-1, the J gene TRBJ2-3; no clear D. Trimming removed 4 bases from V and 2 bases from J, with 7 bases in between. Germline assignment: CDR1 MNHNS and CDR2 SASEGT. This CDR3 contains 13 residues.

V is TRBV9 and J is TRBJ2-1, with 12 bases that match TRBD1. The CDR3 runs to 18 residues. V trimming: 8 bases; J trimming: 8 bases; junction bases outside the gene matches: 20. Germline assignment: CDR1 SGDLS and CDR2 YYNGEE. In DNA form, the CDR3 reads TGTGCCAGTCTGGTGTCTGTTCGAGCCGGGACAGGGGGCTATGAGCAGTTCTTC. Translated, it gives CASLVSVRAGTGGYEQFF.

The chain links TRBV27 to TRBJ1-5; TRBD1 aligns across 12 bases. CDR3 length: 17 residues. In germline, CDR1 is MNHEY, CDR2 SMNVEV (reference sequence). Trimming at V came to 2 bases and at J to 5 bases, leaving 7 bases not matched to a gene. The CDR3, as DNA: TGTGCCAGCAGTTTACTACCGGGACAGGGGGCTGATCAGCCCCAGCATTTT. Protein: CASSLLPGQGADQPQHF.

This clone was counted only a few times. This rearrangement joins TRBV4-1 to TRBJ2-1; D is undetermined. Per the germline V gene, CDR1 is MGHRA and CDR2 is YSYEKL. The CDR3 is made up of 11 amino acids. Trimming removed 0 bases at V and 9 bases at J, with 3 bases between. The CDR3 here is CASSQDVEQFF. CDR3 coding DNA: TGCGCCAGCAGCCAAGATGTTGAGCAGTTCTTC.

This chain connects TRBV5-1 to TRBJ1-1; tentative D call: TRBD1 (6 bases). This CDR3 is 16 amino acids long. The germline V and J ends were trimmed by 4 bases and 2 bases, with 18 bases remaining between them. Germline V gives CDR1 SGHRS, CDR2 YFSETQ. CDR3 protein: CASSIAGHESNTEAFF. For the CDR3, the DNA is TGCGCCAGCAGCATAGCGGGACACGAGTCAAACACTGAAGCTTTCTTT.